Listed below are T cell receptor beta chains from one sample, sequenced in a study of shared clonotypes between healthy human individuals. Sequencing used immunoSEQ multiplex PCR; TCRdb keeps in-frame clones, though not all of them. In the table there are more than 2 million clones, 90% to 95% of which are singletons. The sequenced sample consisted of naive CD8+ T cells from PBMCs. The receptors derive from a man aged 18 to 30 in good health. Some clones in this sample may be carry-over from other donors' samples. CDR3s include the opening cysteine and the closing phenylalanine or tryptophan. The order of the fields is CDR3 protein, CDR3 DNA, clone size, J gene, V gene, D gene. D genes are given only for firm matches. Part of the rows lack a size; the others show once, few, many or a class for expanded clones.

CDR3aa: CASSPSGISGSYNEQFF
CDR3nt: TGTGCCAGCAGCCCTTCGGGGATATCAGGGTCCTACAATGAGCAGTTCTTC
abundance: .
j_gene: TRBJ2-1
v_gene: TRBV7-6
d_gene: .

CDR3aa: CASSEGAAGENQPQHF
CDR3nt: TGTGCCAGCAGTGAAGGGGCGGCAGGGGAAAATCAGCCCCAGCATTTT
abundance: .
j_gene: TRBJ1-5
v_gene: TRBV2
d_gene: .

CDR3aa: CASSLARGGEQFF
CDR3nt: TGTGCCAGCAGCTTGGCCAGGGGAGGTGAGCAGTTCTTC
abundance: .
j_gene: TRBJ2-1
v_gene: TRBV5-4
d_gene: .

CDR3aa: CASSSRTSGRARDEQFF
CDR3nt: TGTGCCAGCAGCTCTCGGACTAGCGGGAGGGCCAGAGATGAGCAGTTCTTC
abundance: .
j_gene: TRBJ2-1
v_gene: TRBV7-9
d_gene: TRBD2

CDR3aa: CASSDGSSYNEQFF
CDR3nt: TGTGCCAGCAGTGACGGTAGCTCCTACAATGAGCAGTTCTTC
abundance: once
j_gene: TRBJ2-1
v_gene: TRBV6-5
d_gene: .

CDR3aa: CASSLSGTGGREQYF
CDR3nt: TGTGCCAGCAGCTTATCCGGGACAGGGGGACGCGAGCAGTACTTC
abundance: .
j_gene: TRBJ2-7
v_gene: TRBV7-8
d_gene: TRBD1

CDR3aa: CASSLRVHEQFF
CDR3nt: TGTGCCAGCAGCTTACGGGTCCATGAGCAGTTCTTC
abundance: .
j_gene: TRBJ2-1
v_gene: TRBV7-2
d_gene: .

CDR3aa: CATTPSTGNQPQHF
CDR3nt: TGTGCCACCACCCCCTCTACGGGAAATCAGCCCCAGCATTTT
abundance: once
j_gene: TRBJ1-5
v_gene: TRBV15
d_gene: .

CDR3aa: CASSLLGQGTEAFF
CDR3nt: TGTGCCAGCAGCTTGTTGGGGCAGGGCACTGAAGCTTTCTTT
abundance: .
j_gene: TRBJ1-1
v_gene: TRBV5-4
d_gene: .

CDR3aa: CASSEWQHYEQYF
CDR3nt: TGTGCCAGCAGTGAATGGCAGCACTACGAGCAGTACTTC
abundance: .
j_gene: TRBJ2-7
v_gene: TRBV6-1
d_gene: .

CDR3aa: CAGGPARGSYEQYF
CDR3nt: TGTGCCGGGGGACCCGCTCGGGGCTCCTACGAGCAGTACTTC
abundance: .
j_gene: TRBJ2-7
v_gene: TRBV28
d_gene: .

CDR3aa: CASSLLGTRLGEQFF
CDR3nt: TGTGCCAGCAGTTTACTCGGGACTAGATTGGGTGAGCAGTTCTTC
abundance: .
j_gene: TRBJ2-1
v_gene: TRBV27
d_gene: TRBD2

CDR3aa: CASSIGTGPNTEAFF
CDR3nt: TGTGCCAGCAGCATCGGGACAGGGCCGAACACTGAAGCTTTCTTT
abundance: .
j_gene: TRBJ1-1
v_gene: TRBV5-8
d_gene: TRBD1

CDR3aa: CAISQGLGNEQFF
CDR3nt: TGTGCCATCAGTCAGGGGTTAGGGAATGAGCAGTTCTTC
abundance: .
j_gene: TRBJ2-1
v_gene: TRBV10-3
d_gene: .

CDR3aa: CASSLSTGWGTGELFF
CDR3nt: TGTGCCAGCAGTTTATCGACAGGGTGGGGCACCGGGGAGCTGTTTTTT
abundance: .
j_gene: TRBJ2-2
v_gene: TRBV28
d_gene: TRBD1

CDR3aa: CASSLSRGRVEAFF
CDR3nt: TGTGCCAGCAGTTTATCCAGGGGTAGGGTGGAAGCTTTCTTT
abundance: .
j_gene: TRBJ1-1
v_gene: TRBV28
d_gene: .

CDR3aa: CASSERPGSYEQYF
CDR3nt: TGTGCCAGCAGTGAGAGGCCGGGTAGCTACGAGCAGTACTTC
abundance: .
j_gene: TRBJ2-7
v_gene: TRBV25-1
d_gene: .